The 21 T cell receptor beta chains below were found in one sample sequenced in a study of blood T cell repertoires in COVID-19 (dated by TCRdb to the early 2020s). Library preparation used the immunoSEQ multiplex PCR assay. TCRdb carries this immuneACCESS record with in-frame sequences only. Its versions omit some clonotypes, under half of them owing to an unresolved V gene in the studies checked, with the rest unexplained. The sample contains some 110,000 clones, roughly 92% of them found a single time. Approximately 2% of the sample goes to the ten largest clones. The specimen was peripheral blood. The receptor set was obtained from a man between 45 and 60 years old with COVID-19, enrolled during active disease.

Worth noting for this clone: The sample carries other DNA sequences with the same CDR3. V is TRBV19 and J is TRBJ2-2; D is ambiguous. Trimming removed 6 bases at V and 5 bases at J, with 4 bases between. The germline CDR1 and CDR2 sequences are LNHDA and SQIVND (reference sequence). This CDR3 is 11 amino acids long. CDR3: CASSTTGELFF. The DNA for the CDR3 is TGTGCCAGTAGCACTACCGGGGAGCTGTTTTTT.

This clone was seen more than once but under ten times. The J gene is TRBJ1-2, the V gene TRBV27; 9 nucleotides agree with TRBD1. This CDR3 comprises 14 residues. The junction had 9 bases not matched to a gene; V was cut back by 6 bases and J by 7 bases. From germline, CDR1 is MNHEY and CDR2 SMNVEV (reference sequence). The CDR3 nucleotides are TGTGCCAGCAGAGACGGGACAGGGATCACTGGCTACACCTTC. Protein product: CASRDGTGITGYTF.

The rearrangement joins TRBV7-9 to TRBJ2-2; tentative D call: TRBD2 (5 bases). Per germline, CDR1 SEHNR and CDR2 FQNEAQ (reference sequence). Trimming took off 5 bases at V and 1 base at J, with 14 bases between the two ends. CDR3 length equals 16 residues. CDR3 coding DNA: TGTGCCAGCAGCCCGACTAAGCGGAAGAACACCGGGGAGCTGTTTTTT. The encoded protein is CASSPTKRKNTGELFF.

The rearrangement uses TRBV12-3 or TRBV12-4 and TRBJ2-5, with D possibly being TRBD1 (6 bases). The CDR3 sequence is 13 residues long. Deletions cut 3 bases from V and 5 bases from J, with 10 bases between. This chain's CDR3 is CASSFQGLETQYF. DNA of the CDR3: TGTGCCAGCAGTTTTCAGGGGCTCGAGACCCAGTACTTC.

The chain's CDR3 is CASSIGLAGNTGELFF. In DNA, the CDR3 is TGTGCCAGCAGCATCGGACTAGCGGGGAACACCGGGGAGCTGTTTTTT. The gene calls are TRBV13 and TRBJ2-2; the match to TRBD2 covers 11 bases. V trimming: 5 bases; J trimming: 1 base; junction bases outside the gene matches: 3. Germline V gene data show CDR1 as PRHDT and CDR2 as FYEKMQ (reference sequence). The CDR3 is 16 residues long.

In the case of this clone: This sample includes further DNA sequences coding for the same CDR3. CDR3 nucleotides: TGTGCCAGCTCTCCGCAGGGTGGGACTGAAGCTTTCTTT. Residues: CASSPQGGTEAFF. V is TRBV18 and J is TRBJ1-1, with D possibly matching TRBD1 (5 bases). The V gene lost 6 bases and the J gene lost 5 bases, with 13 bases spanning the gap. The germline V gene encodes CDR1 KGHSH and CDR2 LQKENI. The CDR3 is 13 amino acids.

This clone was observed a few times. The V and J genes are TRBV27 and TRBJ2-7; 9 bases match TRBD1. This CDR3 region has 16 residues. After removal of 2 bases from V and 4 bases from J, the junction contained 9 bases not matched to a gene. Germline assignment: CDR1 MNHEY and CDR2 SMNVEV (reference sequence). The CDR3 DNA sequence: TGTGCCAGCAGTTTAAAGGGGACAGGGTCTTCGTACGAGCAGTACTTC. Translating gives CASSLKGTGSSYEQYF.

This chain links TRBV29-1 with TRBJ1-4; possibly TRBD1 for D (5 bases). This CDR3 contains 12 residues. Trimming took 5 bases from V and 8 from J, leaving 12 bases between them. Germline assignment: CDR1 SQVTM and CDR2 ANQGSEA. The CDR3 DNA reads TGCAGCGTTTGGGGCATTGGAGAAAAACTGTTTTTT. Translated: CSVWGIGEKLFF.

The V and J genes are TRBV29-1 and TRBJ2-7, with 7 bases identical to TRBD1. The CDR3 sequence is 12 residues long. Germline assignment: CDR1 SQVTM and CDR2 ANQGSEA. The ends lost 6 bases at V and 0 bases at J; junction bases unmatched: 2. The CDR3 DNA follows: TGCAGCGTCGGGACAGCCTCCTACGAGCAGTACTTC. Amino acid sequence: CSVGTASYEQYF.

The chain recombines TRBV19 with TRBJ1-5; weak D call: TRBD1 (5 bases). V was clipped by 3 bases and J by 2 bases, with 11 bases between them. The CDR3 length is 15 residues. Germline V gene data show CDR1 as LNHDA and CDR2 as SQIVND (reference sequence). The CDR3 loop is CASSIADIGNQPQHF. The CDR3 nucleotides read TGTGCCAGTAGTATTGCGGACATCGGCAATCAGCCCCAGCATTTT.

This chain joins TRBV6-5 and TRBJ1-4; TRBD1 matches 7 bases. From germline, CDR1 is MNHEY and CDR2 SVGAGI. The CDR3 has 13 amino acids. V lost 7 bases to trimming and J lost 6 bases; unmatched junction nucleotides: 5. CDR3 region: CASKSGGDEKLFF. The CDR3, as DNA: TGTGCCAGCAAATCAGGGGGAGATGAAAAACTGTTTTTT.

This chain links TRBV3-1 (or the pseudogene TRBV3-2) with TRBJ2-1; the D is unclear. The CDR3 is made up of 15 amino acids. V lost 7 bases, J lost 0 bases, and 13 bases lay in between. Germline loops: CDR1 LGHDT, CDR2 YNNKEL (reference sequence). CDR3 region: CASTPLPSSYNEQFF. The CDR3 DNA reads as TGTGCCAGCACCCCGTTACCGAGCTCCTACAATGAGCAGTTCTTC.

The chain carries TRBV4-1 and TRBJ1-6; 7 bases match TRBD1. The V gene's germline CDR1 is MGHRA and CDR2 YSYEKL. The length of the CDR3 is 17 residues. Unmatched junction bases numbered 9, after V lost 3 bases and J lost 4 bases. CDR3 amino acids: CASSQEPTGSYNSPLHF. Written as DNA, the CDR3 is TGCGCCAGCAGCCAGGAACCGACAGGGTCGTATAATTCACCCCTCCACTTT.

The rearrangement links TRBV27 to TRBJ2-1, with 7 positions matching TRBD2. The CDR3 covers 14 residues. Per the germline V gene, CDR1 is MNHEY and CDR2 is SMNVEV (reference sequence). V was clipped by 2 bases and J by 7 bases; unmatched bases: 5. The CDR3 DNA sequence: TGTGCCAGCAGTTTAAGAGGGAGGGGAAATGAGCAGTTCTTC. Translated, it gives CASSLRGRGNEQFF.

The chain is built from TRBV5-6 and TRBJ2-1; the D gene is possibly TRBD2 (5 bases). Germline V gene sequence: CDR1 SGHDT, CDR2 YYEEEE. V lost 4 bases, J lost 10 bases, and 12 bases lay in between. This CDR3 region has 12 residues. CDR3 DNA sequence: TGTGCCAGCAGCCCCGGGGTTGGGGAGCAGTTCTTC. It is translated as CASSPGVGEQFF.

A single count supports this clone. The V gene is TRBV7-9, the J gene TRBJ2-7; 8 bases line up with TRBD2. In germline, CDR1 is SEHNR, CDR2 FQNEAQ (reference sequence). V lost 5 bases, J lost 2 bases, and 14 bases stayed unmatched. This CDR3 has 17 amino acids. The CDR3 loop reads CASSTPSAGATTYEQYF. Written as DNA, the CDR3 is TGTGCCAGCAGCACCCCTTCAGCGGGAGCAACGACCTACGAGCAGTACTTC.

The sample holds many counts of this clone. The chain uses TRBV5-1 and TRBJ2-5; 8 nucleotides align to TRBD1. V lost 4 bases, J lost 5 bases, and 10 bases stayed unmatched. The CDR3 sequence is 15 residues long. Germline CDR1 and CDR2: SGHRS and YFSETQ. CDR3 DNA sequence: TGCGCCAGCAGCGTTGGGACAGGAGTTGGGGAGACCCAGTACTTC. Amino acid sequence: CASSVGTGVGETQYF.

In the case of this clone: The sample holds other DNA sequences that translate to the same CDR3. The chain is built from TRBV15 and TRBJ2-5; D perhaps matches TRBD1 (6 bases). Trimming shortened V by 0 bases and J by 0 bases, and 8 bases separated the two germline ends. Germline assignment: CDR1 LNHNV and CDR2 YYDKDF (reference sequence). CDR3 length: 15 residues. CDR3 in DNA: TGTGCCACCAGCAGAGATAGGACAGACCAAGAGACCCAGTACTTC. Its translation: CATSRDRTDQETQYF.

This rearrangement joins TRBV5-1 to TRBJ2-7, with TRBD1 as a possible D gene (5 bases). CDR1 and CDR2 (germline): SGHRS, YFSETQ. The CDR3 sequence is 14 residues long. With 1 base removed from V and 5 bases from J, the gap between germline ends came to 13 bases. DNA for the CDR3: TGCGCCAGCAGCTTGAGTCAGGGTACCCACGAGCAGTACTTC. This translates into CASSLSQGTHEQYF.

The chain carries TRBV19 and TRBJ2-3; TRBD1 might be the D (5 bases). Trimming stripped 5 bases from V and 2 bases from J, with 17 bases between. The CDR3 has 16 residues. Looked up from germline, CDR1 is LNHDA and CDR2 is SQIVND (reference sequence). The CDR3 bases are TGTGCCAGTAGTCTCCAGGGAAGGCCACACACAGATACGCAGTATTTT. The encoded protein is CASSLQGRPHTDTQYF.

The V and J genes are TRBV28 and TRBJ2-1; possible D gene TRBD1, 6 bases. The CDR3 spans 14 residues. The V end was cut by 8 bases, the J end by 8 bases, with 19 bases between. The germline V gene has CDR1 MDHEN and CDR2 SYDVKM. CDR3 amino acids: CASDEQGVGDEQFF. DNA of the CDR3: TGTGCCAGCGACGAACAGGGCGTAGGTGATGAGCAGTTCTTC.